This T cell receptor (beta chain) was retrieved from a study of glioma-infiltrating T cells. Study-wide results and caveats: Tissue and blood shared very few CDR3 sequences.

This CDR3 region has 14 residues. With 0 bases removed from V and 2 bases from J, the gap between germline ends came to 8 bases. Germline values: CDR1 SGHNT, CDR2 YYREEE (reference sequence). This clonotype was recorded at least ten times. The antigen remains unidentified. The iRepertoire nested amplicon-rescue multiplex PCR amplified TCR alpha and beta CDR3s from RNA. Each CDR3 protein is one row after TCRdb ran MiXCR on the multiplex PCR reads. The data hold over 100,000 distinct CDR3 sequences, with about 25% observed a single time. The rearrangement links TRBV5-4 to TRBJ1-2; no clear D gene. Sequenced input: glioma tissue, nonneoplastic brain tissue, or PBMCs (not recorded which). This receptor was taken from a human donor with low-grade glioma or glioblastoma, undergoing nonglioma brain surgery, or in good health (not recorded which). The CDR3 loop reads CASSLEGSNYGYTF. In DNA, the CDR3 is TGTGCCAGCAGCTTGGAAGGGTCCAACTATGGCTACACCTTC.